The 9 T cell receptor beta chains listed next were all sequenced from one sample in a study of shared clonotypes between healthy human individuals. Produced via immunoSEQ multiplex PCR; TCRdb's table is partial and in-frame only. This table has 600,000 or so clones, more than 95% appearing once. Only CD45RO-negative cells positively selected for CCR7 counted as naive CD8 cells, so terminally differentiated effector memory CD45RA+ cells were excluded. The sample taken for sequencing was naive CD8+ T cells sorted from blood. The receptor set was obtained from a man under 40 in good health.

The CDR3 spells CASISHRGGSTGELFF. In DNA form, the CDR3 reads TGTGCCAGCATTTCACACAGGGGTGGGAGCACCGGGGAGCTGTTTTTT. This chain joins TRBV27 and TRBJ2-2; TRBD1 aligns across 7 bases. This CDR3 has 16 amino acids. V shed 7 bases, J shed 4 bases, and the junction held 12 bases outside the gene matches. Germline CDR1 and CDR2: MNHEY and SMNVEV (reference sequence).

The chain combines TRBV18 with TRBJ2-1; 9 nucleotides align to TRBD2. This CDR3 has 15 residues. The germline V gene encodes CDR1 KGHSH and CDR2 LQKENI. With 5 bases clipped from V and 8 bases from J, the junction kept 10 bases outside the gene matches. The CDR3 DNA reads as TGTGCCAGCTCAGCCGGACTAGCGCAGCCCTATGAGCAGTTCTTC. It encodes CASSAGLAQPYEQFF. Full variable domain (outside the CDR3, taken from reference TRBV18 and TRBJ2-1): NAGVMQNPRHLVRRRGQEARLRCSPMKGHSHVYWYRQLPEEGLKFMVYLQKENIIDESGMPKERFSAEFPKEGPSILRIQQVVRGDSAAYFCASSAGLAQPYEQFFGPGTRLTVL.

This chain connects TRBV27 to TRBJ1-2; 7 nucleotides align to TRBD1. Germline V gene lookup returns CDR1 MNHEY and CDR2 SMNVEV (reference sequence). The V segment lost 6 bases and the J segment 8 bases; nucleotides outside the gene matches: 12. CDR3 length: 14 residues. The CDR3 reads CASRPPGTVSGYTF. For the CDR3, the DNA is TGTGCCAGCAGACCACCTGGGACAGTTAGCGGCTACACCTTC.

The rearrangement links TRBV5-1 to TRBJ2-1; tentatively, D is TRBD2 (5 bases). The CDR3 contains 14 residues. Between the trimmed V and J ends, which lost 0 bases and 6 bases, there was a span of 10 bases. Germline V gene data show CDR1 as SGHRS and CDR2 as YFSETQ. CDR3: CASSLGIGINEQFF. In DNA form, the CDR3 reads TGCGCCAGCAGCTTGGGGATCGGGATCAATGAGCAGTTCTTC.

V and J are TRBV4-1 and TRBJ2-6, with TRBD1 matching 9 bases. In germline, CDR1 is MGHRA, CDR2 YSYEKL. CDR3 length equals 18 residues. With 2 bases clipped from V and 2 bases from J, the junction kept 7 bases outside the gene matches. The CDR3 DNA reads TGCGCCAGCAGCCAACCGCCGGGACAGGGACCTGGGGCCAACGTCCTGACTTTC. Translated, it gives CASSQPPGQGPGANVLTF.

The chain has TRBV11-2 and TRBJ2-2; 8 nucleotides match TRBD1. There are 18 residues in the CDR3. With V trimmed by 0 bases and J by 2 bases, 8 bases remained unmatched. The germline V gene encodes CDR1 SGHAT and CDR2 FQNNGV. The CDR3 sequence: CASSLDQRGTGNTGELFF. The DNA for the CDR3 is TGTGCCAGCAGCTTAGATCAGCGTGGGACAGGAAACACCGGGGAGCTGTTTTTT.

The CDR3 nucleotides read TGTGCCAGCTCAATCCAAGAGACCCAGTACTTC. Its protein is CASSIQETQYF. V and J are TRBV18 and TRBJ2-5; D not resolved. This CDR3 is built from 11 residues. Germline V gene data show CDR1 as KGHSH and CDR2 as LQKENI. V shed 5 bases and J shed 1 base, with 2 bases lying between them.

This clone was seen a single time. The rearrangement uses TRBV11-2 and TRBJ2-4, with D uncertain. Germline V gene data show CDR1 as SGHAT and CDR2 as FQNNGV. V dropped 5 bases and J dropped 0 bases, with 11 bases sitting between them. This CDR3 region has 15 residues. Written as DNA, the CDR3 is TGTGCCAGCAGCAGGACCGCTCTAGCCAAAAACATTCAGTACTTC. Translated: CASSRTALAKNIQYF. The complete variable domain, with remaining parts taken from reference TRBV11-2 and TRBJ2-4, reads EAGVAQSPRYKIIEKRQSVAFWCNPISGHATLYWYQQILGQGPKLLIQFQNNGVVDDSQLPKDRFSAERLKGVDSTLKIQPAKLEDSAVYLCASSRTALAKNIQYFGAGTRLSVL.

V is TRBV7-9 and J is TRBJ1-2, with D unclear. The V and J ends lost 0 bases and 0 bases respectively, with 5 bases between them. The CDR3 contains 14 residues. Germline assignment: CDR1 SEHNR and CDR2 FQNEAQ (reference sequence). The CDR3 region is CASSLAVANYGYTF. The CDR3 DNA is TGTGCCAGCAGCTTAGCAGTAGCTAACTATGGCTACACCTTC.